The clone carrying this T cell receptor (beta chain) was seen a single time. Its antigen is not known. The junction departs from the called germline gene at one end, perhaps through a read error. The source of the sample is a study of shared clonotypes between healthy human individuals. As for the study in general: Each donor's CD8 memory used one plate, CD8 naive two, each CD4 subset three. Overall study findings and caveats: Rarefaction gave evidence that sorted-subset sequencing remained incomplete despite large depth.

CDR1 is MNHEY and CDR2 is SMNVEV in the germline V gene (reference sequence). The CDR3 has 16 amino acids. Naive CD8 cells comprised CD45RO-negative, CCR7-positively selected cells, excluding terminally differentiated effector memory CD45RA+ cells. The donors were all Caucasian adults (living in Nashville, Tennessee). TCRdb's table, derived via immunoSEQ multiplex PCR, lists solely in-frame clones and lacks some. The table has some 2,100,000 clones, about 93% seen once; the top ten hold 1.5% to 2%. The sample taken for sequencing was naive CD8+ T cells from PBMCs. This TCR was sampled from a man aged 18 to 30 in good health. Some clones in this sample may be carry-over from other donors' samples. This chain links TRBV27 with TRBJ2-2, with D possibly TRBD1 on 5 matching bases. The CDR3: CASSLFPGKGAGELFF. CDR3 sequence (DNA): TGTGCCAGCAGCTTATTCCCAGGGAAAGGTGCCGGGGAGCTGTTTTTT.